This T cell receptor (beta chain) originates from a study of spatial heterogeneity in lung cancer (dated by TCRdb to about 2019). Broadly, across the study: Beta-chain transcripts were consistently detected in greater numbers than alpha-chain transcripts, which likely reflects a higher abundance of beta-chain transcripts. In the raw uncorrected reads, each unique combination of TCR and UMI appeared on average more than ten times. In non-small cell lung cancer, the study quantitatively compared TCR alpha and beta repertoires across several tumor regions, matched nontumor lung, and blood. Nonsynonymous mutation counts, determined by whole-exome sequencing of tumor tissue, were related to TCR repertoire features. At surgery, 220 tumor regions, roughly 62 matched nontumor lung samples and more than 50 PBMC samples were TCR-sequenced for both alpha and beta chains. Broader findings and caveats from the paper: Confirming at a functional level the hypothesis that regional TCRs recognize regional mutations was considered to require additional single-cell paired TCR alpha and beta sequencing. Ubiquitous expanded tumor TCRs showed up in blood more often at tumor resection than at routine follow-up.

The library was built by means of 5' RACE. Sequencing took place on a NextSeq 500. To allow correction of PCR and sequencing errors, the TCR library protocol tagged every TCR cDNA molecule with a unique molecular identifier. The original pipeline was this. Decombinator tools were used for TCR identification, UMI-based error correction and CDR3 extraction. Expanded TCRs were defined as those above a frequency of 2 per 1,000, corresponding to the top 1% of the tumor frequency distribution. Renyi diversity was computed with the R vegan package after each repertoire had been subsampled 100 times to 5,000 TCRs. CDR3 similarity networks were built from amino acid triplet string-kernel similarity, with CDR3s being connected when pairwise similarity was above 0.82. In TCRdb, the public reads were trimmed at Q25 with fastp and aligned with MiXCR, with productive beta chains retained. Entries are consolidated by CDR3 protein sequence, retaining the most common genes and DNA. The V and J calls reflect TCRdb's pipeline rather than the authors' work. Counted in this sample were some 87,000 distinct CDR3 sequences; approximately 8.9% of them appeared once. The ten largest clones capture 6.9% of the sample.

About this clonotype: Its antigen is currently not known. No base qualities exist here, and no much larger clone lies one base off it.

The CDR3 numbers 13 residues from cysteine through phenylalanine. CDR3 DNA is the only sequence kept; it has 39 bases, read in frame from the first base. At the junction V is shortened by 3 bases and J by 4 bases, with 9 bases in between. The germline V gene sets CDR1 to KGHSH and CDR2 to LQKENI. Reading the label with the study, this specimen's time point is: sample taken at primary tumor resection. TCR sequencing used whole RNA extracted from tumor and nontumor lung tissue, or from cryopreserved PBMC samples, without cell sorting. The donors were 72 patients from the lung TRACERx cohort who had early-stage, untreated non-small cell lung cancer. Only patients with enough RNA available from two or more tumor regions were chosen for TCR sequencing.

The material was PBMCs, obtained at surgery. This sequence originates from a male donor with early-stage non-small cell lung cancer. In this chain, TRBV18 is recombined with TRBJ1-2; the D gene remains uncertain. The CDR3 region: CASSPVQAYGYTF. The DNA reads TGTGCCAGCTCACCGGTACAAGCCTATGGCTACACCTTC. The CDR3, completed at both ends by the reference TRBV18 and TRBJ1-2 genes, gives the full variable domain NAGVMQNPRHLVRRRGQEARLRCSPMKGHSHVYWYRQLPEEGLKFMVYLQKENIIDESGMPKERFSAEFPKEGPSILRIQQVVRGDSAAYFCASSPVQAYGYTFGSGTRLTVV.